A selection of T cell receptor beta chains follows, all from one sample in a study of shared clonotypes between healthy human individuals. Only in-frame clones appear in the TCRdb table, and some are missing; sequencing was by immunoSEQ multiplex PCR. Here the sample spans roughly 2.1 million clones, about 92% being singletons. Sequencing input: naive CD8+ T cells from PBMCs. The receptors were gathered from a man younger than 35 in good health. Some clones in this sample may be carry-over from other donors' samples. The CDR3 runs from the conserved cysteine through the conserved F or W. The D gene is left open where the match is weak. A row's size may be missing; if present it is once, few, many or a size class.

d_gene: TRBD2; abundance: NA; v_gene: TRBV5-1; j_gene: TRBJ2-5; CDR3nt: TGCGCCAGCAGCCCTTCAGGACTAGCGCGAGGGGTCGAGGGTCCGGGAGAGACCCAGTACTTC; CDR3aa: CASSPSGLARGVEGPGETQYF
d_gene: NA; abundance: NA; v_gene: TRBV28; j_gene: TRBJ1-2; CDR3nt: TGTGCCAGCAACCTGGGGGGGGCTAACTATGGCTACACCTTC; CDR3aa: CASNLGGANYGYTF
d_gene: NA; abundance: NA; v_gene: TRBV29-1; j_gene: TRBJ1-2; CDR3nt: TGCAGCGTTGCGGGGTGGGTGGCAGGGGACTATGGCTACACCTTC; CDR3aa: CSVAGWVAGDYGYTF
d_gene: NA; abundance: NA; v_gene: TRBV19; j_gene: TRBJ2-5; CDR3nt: TGTGCCAGTATGAGGTCTGAGACCCAGTACTTC; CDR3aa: CASMRSETQYF
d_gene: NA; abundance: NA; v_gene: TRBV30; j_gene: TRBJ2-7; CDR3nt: TGTGCCTGGATTGGTTCAGGGGCCTACGAGCAGTACTTC; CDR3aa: CAWIGSGAYEQYF
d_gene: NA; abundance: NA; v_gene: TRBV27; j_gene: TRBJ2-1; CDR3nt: TGTGCCAGCAGTCCGCGGACTGAAGACAATGAGCAGTTCTTC; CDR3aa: CASSPRTEDNEQFF
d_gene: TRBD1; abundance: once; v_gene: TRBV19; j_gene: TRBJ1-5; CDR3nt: TGTGCCAGTAGTTTCCGACAGGGGAATCAGCCCCAGCATTTT; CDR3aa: CASSFRQGNQPQHF
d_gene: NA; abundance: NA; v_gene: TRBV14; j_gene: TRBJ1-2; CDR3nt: TGTGCCAGCAGCAAGACCCACACTAGCGAGAGTATCTATGGCTACACCTTC; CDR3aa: CASSKTHTSESIYGYTF
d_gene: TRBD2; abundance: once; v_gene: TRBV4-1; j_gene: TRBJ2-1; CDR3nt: TGCGCCAGCAGCCCCCATGTCGGGACTAGGTTTTCTAGCGGGTTCTTC; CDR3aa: CASSPHVGTRFSSGFF
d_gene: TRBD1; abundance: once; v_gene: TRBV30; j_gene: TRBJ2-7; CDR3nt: TGTGCCTGGAGTGTGGGACAGGGGGTCAACGAGCAGTACTTC; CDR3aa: CAWSVGQGVNEQYF
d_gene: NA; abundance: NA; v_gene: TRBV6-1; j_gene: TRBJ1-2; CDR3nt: TGTGCCAGCACCGAGGGGGGGCCTGGCTACACCTTC; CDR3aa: CASTEGGPGYTF
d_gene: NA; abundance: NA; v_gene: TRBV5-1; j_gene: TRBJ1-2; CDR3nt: TGCGCCAGCAGCTTGGGGGCCCCGATTTATGGCTACACCTTC; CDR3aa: CASSLGAPIYGYTF
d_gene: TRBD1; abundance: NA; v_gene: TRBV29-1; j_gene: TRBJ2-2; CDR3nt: TGCAGCGCCCTGACAGGGGGCACCGGGGAGCTGTTTTTT; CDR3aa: CSALTGGTGELFF
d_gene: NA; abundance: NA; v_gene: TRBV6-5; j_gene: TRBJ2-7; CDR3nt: TGTGCCAGCAGTTACTCGAGTTCCGGGGACTACGAGCAGTACTTC; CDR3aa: CASSYSSSGDYEQYF
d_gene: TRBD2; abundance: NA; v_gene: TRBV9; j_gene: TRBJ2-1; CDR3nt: TGTGCCAGCAGCCTCGAGGGACTAGCGGGAGAATGGGAGCAGTTCTTC; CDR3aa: CASSLEGLAGEWEQFF
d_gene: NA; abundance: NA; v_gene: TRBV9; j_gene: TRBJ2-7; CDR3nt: TGTGCCAGCAGCGTAGGATCTACCCCCCACGAGCAGTACTTC; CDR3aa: CASSVGSTPHEQYF
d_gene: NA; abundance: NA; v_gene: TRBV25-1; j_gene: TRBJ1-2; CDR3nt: TGTGCCAGCAGTGAACTTGAACAAATCGAGATCGATGGCTACACCTTC; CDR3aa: CASSELEQIEIDGYTF